These 13 T cell receptor beta chains came from one sample sequenced in a study of long-term antiretroviral therapy in people with HIV. Researchers ran immunoSEQ v3.0 at survey level. Assay used: immunoSEQ multiplex PCR; TCRdb lists only in-frame clones, some missing. The sample yields about 18,000 clones, roughly 91% seen once. The sequencing used unsorted PBMCs, collected 3 years after starting antiretroviral therapy. The receptor source for this set is a man over 45 with HIV.

The chain uses TRBV5-1 and TRBJ2-3; D might be TRBD1 (6 bases). CDR1 SGHRS and CDR2 YFSETQ come from the germline V gene. This CDR3 is built from 14 residues. The V gene lost 3 bases and the J gene lost 4 bases, with 12 bases spanning the gap. The CDR3 DNA follows: TGCGCCAGCAGCTGGGTGGGGGCGGCAGATACGCAGTATTTT. Its protein is CASSWVGAADTQYF.

The chain links TRBV10-3 to TRBJ2-7, with unresolved D. V lost 3 bases to trimming and J lost 0 bases, with 12 bases between them. Germline V CDR1 and CDR2: ENHRY, SYGVKD. CDR3 size: 15 residues. This chain's CDR3 is CAISDDGLSSYEQYF. The CDR3 nucleotides read TGTGCCATCAGTGACGACGGCCTGAGCTCCTACGAGCAGTACTTC.

This chain uses TRBV4-1 with TRBJ2-7, with 7 positions matching TRBD1. The CDR3 spans 14 residues. The V segment lost 4 bases and the J segment 2 bases; nucleotides outside the gene matches: 5. CDR1 MGHRA and CDR2 YSYEKL come from the germline V gene. For the CDR3, the DNA is TGCGCCAGCAGCCCAACCGGGACAGCCTACGAGCAGTACTTC. Its protein is CASSPTGTAYEQYF.

V and J are TRBV12-5 and TRBJ2-6; TRBD2 aligns across 11 bases. V shed 5 bases and J 0 bases; nucleotides not matched to a gene: 12. Germline V CDR1 and CDR2: LGHNT, FRNRAP. The CDR3 totals 20 residues. Here the CDR3 reads CASGPDPTSGGLSGANVLTF. As DNA, the CDR3 is TGTGCTAGTGGTCCGGACCCTACTAGCGGGGGCCTCTCTGGGGCCAACGTCCTGACTTTC.

This chain uses TRBV5-4 with TRBJ2-3; TRBD2 might be the D (7 bases). Trimming pared 6 bases from V and 0 bases from J, leaving 14 bases between. The CDR3 runs 15 residues. From germline, CDR1 is SGHNT and CDR2 YYREEE (reference sequence). The CDR3 sequence is CASTVRGGSTDTQYF. CDR3 nucleotides: TGTGCCAGCACTGTGAGGGGGGGAAGCACAGATACGCAGTATTTT.

The J gene is TRBJ2-1, the V gene TRBV19; D gene uncertain. CDR1 and CDR2 from the germline V gene are LNHDA and SQIVND (reference sequence). This CDR3 spans 12 amino acids. The V gene lost 3 bases and the J gene lost 7 bases, with 7 bases spanning the gap. CDR3 DNA sequence: TGTGCCAGTAGTATTGTGCGGAATGAGCAGTTCTTC. Translated: CASSIVRNEQFF.

J is TRBJ2-5 and V is TRBV19; D is unresolved. Trimming removed 3 bases from V and 4 bases from J, with 9 bases in between. Germline V CDR1 and CDR2: LNHDA, SQIVND (reference sequence). There are 13 residues in the CDR3. The DNA for the CDR3 is TGTGCCAGTAGTATGGGCAGGAGAGAGACCCAGTACTTC. Translating it yields CASSMGRRETQYF.

This chain connects TRBV7-2 to TRBJ2-7; D not resolved. The V and J ends lost 0 bases and 6 bases respectively, with 6 bases between them. CDR1 and CDR2 (germline): SGHTA, FQGNSA. The CDR3 runs to 12 residues. Here the CDR3 DNA reads TGTGCCAGCAGCTTAGCGACAAGCGAGCAGTACTTC. As protein: CASSLATSEQYF. The full variable domain, completed using reference TRBV7-2 and TRBJ2-7, is GAGVSQSPSNKVTEKGKDVELRCDPISGHTALYWYRQSLGQGLEFLIYFQGNSAPDKSGLPSDRFSAERTGGSVSTLTIQRTQQEDSAVYLCASSLATSEQYFGPGTRLTVT.

The CDR3 reads CASGRALNTEAFF. The CDR3 coding sequence is TGTGCCAGCGGCAGGGCCTTGAACACTGAAGCTTTCTTT. The chain combines TRBV7-6 with TRBJ1-1, with D perhaps matching TRBD1 (5 bases). The V end was cut by 8 bases, the J end by 0 bases, with 10 bases between. The CDR3 extends over 13 amino acids. Germline CDR1 reads SGHVS; CDR2 reads FNYEAQ.

This sequence joins TRBV7-9 and TRBJ2-7, with TRBD1 matching 11 bases. Germline CDR1 reads SEHNR; CDR2 reads FQNEAQ (reference sequence). The CDR3 totals 16 residues. The trim removed 0 bases at V and 3 bases at J, leaving 4 bases unmatched. The CDR3 DNA sequence: TGTGCCAGCAGCTTAGCCCCGGGACAGGGGGACTACGAGCAGTACTTC. It yields the protein CASSLAPGQGDYEQYF.

The gene calls are TRBV11-2 and TRBJ1-2, with unresolved D. CDR1 and CDR2 from the germline V gene are SGHAT and FQNNGV. V was clipped by 1 base and J by 6 bases, with 15 bases between them. The CDR3 length is 15 residues. In DNA form, the CDR3 reads TGTGCCAGCAGCTTAGCCGGGGAAATGGTCCATGGCTACACCTTC. Translated: CASSLAGEMVHGYTF.

This clone was recorded once. V and J are TRBV6-5 and TRBJ2-7; TRBD1 is a possible D gene (5 bases). CDR3 length: 14 amino acids. V was shortened by 2 bases and J by 0 bases, with 8 bases between the two germline ends. Germline V lookup: CDR1 MNHEY, CDR2 SVGAGI. The CDR3 is CASSYDRYSYEQYF. DNA for the CDR3: TGTGCCAGCAGTTACGACAGATACTCCTACGAGCAGTACTTC.

The J gene is TRBJ2-7, the V gene TRBV7-7; TRBD1 aligns across 10 bases. V trimming: 5 bases; J trimming: 6 bases; junction bases outside the gene matches: 7. The length of the CDR3 is 14 residues. Germline V gives CDR1 SSHAT, CDR2 FNYEAQ (reference sequence). The CDR3 is CASSTGTGVGEQYF. CDR3 DNA: TGTGCCAGCAGCACCGGGACAGGGGTGGGCGAGCAGTACTTC.